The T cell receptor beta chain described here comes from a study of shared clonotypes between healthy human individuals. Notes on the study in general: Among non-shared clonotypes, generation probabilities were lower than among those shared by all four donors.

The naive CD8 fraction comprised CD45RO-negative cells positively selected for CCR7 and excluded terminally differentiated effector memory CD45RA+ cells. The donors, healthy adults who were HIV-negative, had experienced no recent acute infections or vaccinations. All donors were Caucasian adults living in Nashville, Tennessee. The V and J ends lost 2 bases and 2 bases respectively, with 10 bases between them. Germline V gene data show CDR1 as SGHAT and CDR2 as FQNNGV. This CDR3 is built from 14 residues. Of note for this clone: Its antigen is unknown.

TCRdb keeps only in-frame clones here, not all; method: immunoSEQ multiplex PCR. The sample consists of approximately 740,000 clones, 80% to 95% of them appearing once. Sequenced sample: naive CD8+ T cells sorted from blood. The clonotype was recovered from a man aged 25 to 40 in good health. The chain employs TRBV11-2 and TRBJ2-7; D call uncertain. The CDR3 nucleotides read TGTGCCAGCAGCTTACCACAGAGCACCTACGAGCAGTACTTC. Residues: CASSLPQSTYEQYF.